The rows below give T cell receptor beta chains drawn from one sample of a study of cytomegalovirus exposure and HLA in healthy donors. The protocol was immunoSEQ multiplex PCR, while the TCRdb copy is restricted to in-frame clones and leaves out a portion. The sample comprises under 300,000 clones, 84% of which are singletons, and 2% rests with the top ten. Specimen: PBMCs. The receptors come from a woman in her 40s in good health and CMV-seropositive. Each CDR3 is given with its conserved first and last residue. Each record gives: J gene, V gene, D gene, clone size, CDR3 DNA, CDR3 protein. The D gene is left open where the match is weak. Expanded clones get a size class; other rows say once, few or many, or leave the size out.

j_gene: TRBJ2-5
v_gene: TRBV5-1
d_gene: .
abundance: .
CDR3nt: TGCGCCAGCAGCTTCAGGGGTCAAGAGACCCAGTACTTC
CDR3aa: CASSFRGQETQYF

j_gene: TRBJ1-1
v_gene: TRBV2
d_gene: TRBD1
abundance: .
CDR3nt: TGTGCCAGCAACGAACAGGGGACTGAAGCTTTCTTT
CDR3aa: CASNEQGTEAFF

j_gene: TRBJ2-5
v_gene: TRBV19
d_gene: TRBD2
abundance: .
CDR3nt: TGTGCCAGTACCCCGGGACTAGCGGTTTCGGGGACCCAGTACTTC
CDR3aa: CASTPGLAVSGTQYF

j_gene: TRBJ1-4
v_gene: TRBV5-1
d_gene: .
abundance: .
CDR3nt: TGCGCCAGCAGCTTGGATGCAGGGGCCTATGAAAAACTGTTTTTT
CDR3aa: CASSLDAGAYEKLFF

j_gene: TRBJ2-2
v_gene: TRBV29-1
d_gene: .
abundance: .
CDR3nt: TGCAGCGTTGCAAAATGGGGGGCGAACACCGGGGAGCTGTTTTTT
CDR3aa: CSVAKWGANTGELFF

j_gene: TRBJ2-5
v_gene: TRBV4-3
d_gene: .
abundance: .
CDR3nt: TGCGCCAGCAGCCAACATAGCGGCCCCCAAGAGACCCAGTACTTC
CDR3aa: CASSQHSGPQETQYF

j_gene: TRBJ1-1
v_gene: TRBV6-1
d_gene: TRBD1
abundance: .
CDR3nt: TGTGCCAGCAGTGGGGACAGCTGTGGGTTCTTT
CDR3aa: CASSGDSCGFF

j_gene: TRBJ2-7
v_gene: TRBV5-1
d_gene: TRBD2
abundance: few
CDR3nt: TGCGCCAGCAGGGCTAGCGGATCCTCCTACGAGCAGTACTTC
CDR3aa: CASRASGSSYEQYF

j_gene: TRBJ2-7
v_gene: TRBV11-3
d_gene: TRBD2
abundance: once
CDR3nt: TGTGCCAGCAGCTCCGAGGGGCTAGCGGGGTCCTCCTACGAGCAGTACTTC
CDR3aa: CASSSEGLAGSSYEQYF

j_gene: TRBJ1-6
v_gene: TRBV11-2
d_gene: .
abundance: .
CDR3nt: TGTGCCAGCAGCCGAGGGGGGGAGTCTAGGTATTCACCCCTCCACTTT
CDR3aa: CASSRGGESRYSPLHF

j_gene: TRBJ2-7
v_gene: TRBV18
d_gene: TRBD2
abundance: .
CDR3nt: TGTGCCAGCTCACCATTTGAAGGACTAGCTTCCTACGAGCAGTACTTC
CDR3aa: CASSPFEGLASYEQYF

j_gene: TRBJ2-1
v_gene: TRBV6-1
d_gene: .
abundance: once
CDR3nt: TGTGCCAGCAGTGCAGAGGCTAGGTGGGAGCAGTTCTTC
CDR3aa: CASSAEARWEQFF

j_gene: TRBJ2-1
v_gene: TRBV11-3
d_gene: TRBD2
abundance: .
CDR3nt: TGTGCCAGCAGCTTAGGGTCTAGCGGTTCCAATGAGCAGTTCTTC
CDR3aa: CASSLGSSGSNEQFF

j_gene: TRBJ2-3
v_gene: TRBV25-1
d_gene: .
abundance: .
CDR3nt: TGTGCCAGCAGCCACAGGGTTACAGATACGCAGTATTTT
CDR3aa: CASSHRVTDTQYF

j_gene: TRBJ2-7
v_gene: TRBV5-1
d_gene: TRBD2
abundance: .
CDR3nt: TGCGCCAGCAGCGAAGGGACTAGCGAACCCTACGAGCAGTACTTC
CDR3aa: CASSEGTSEPYEQYF

j_gene: TRBJ1-1
v_gene: TRBV28
d_gene: .
abundance: once
CDR3nt: TGTGCCAGCAGTTTTGCGGGAGGGGACCCGAACACTGAAGCTTTCTTT
CDR3aa: CASSFAGGDPNTEAFF

j_gene: TRBJ2-7
v_gene: TRBV19
d_gene: .
abundance: .
CDR3nt: TGTGCCAGCCGCTGGGCAGGGGATGGGAACTACGAGCAGTACTTC
CDR3aa: CASRWAGDGNYEQYF

j_gene: TRBJ2-3
v_gene: TRBV23-1
d_gene: TRBD1
abundance: .
CDR3nt: TGCGCCAGCAGTCAACCGACACAGGGGGTGGATACGCAGTATTTT
CDR3aa: CASSQPTQGVDTQYF

j_gene: TRBJ1-3
v_gene: TRBV6-6
d_gene: .
abundance: .
CDR3nt: TGTGCCAGCGGGCCTTCGGGAAACACCATATATTTT
CDR3aa: CASGPSGNTIYF

j_gene: TRBJ2-7
v_gene: TRBV7-2
d_gene: TRBD2
abundance: .
CDR3nt: TGTGCCAGCAGCTCCGGGACTAGCGGGAGCTACGAGCAGTACTTC
CDR3aa: CASSSGTSGSYEQYF

j_gene: TRBJ2-7
v_gene: TRBV5-4
d_gene: TRBD1
abundance: .
CDR3nt: TGTGCCAGCAGTTTCGCGGGACAGGAGTTCTACGAGCAGTACTTC
CDR3aa: CASSFAGQEFYEQYF

j_gene: TRBJ2-2
v_gene: TRBV7-9
d_gene: TRBD1
abundance: once
CDR3nt: TGTGCCAGCAGCCTCACCGGGACAGGGTCATCCGGGGAGCTGTTTTTT
CDR3aa: CASSLTGTGSSGELFF

j_gene: TRBJ2-5
v_gene: TRBV5-5
d_gene: .
abundance: .
CDR3nt: TGTGCCAGCAGCTTGGCATTCGGGGAGACCCAGTACTTC
CDR3aa: CASSLAFGETQYF

j_gene: TRBJ2-7
v_gene: TRBV30
d_gene: .
abundance: .
CDR3nt: TGTGCCTGGAGTGTACCCTCACTGGTCTCCTACGAGCAGTACTTC
CDR3aa: CAWSVPSLVSYEQYF

j_gene: TRBJ2-7
v_gene: TRBV4-2
d_gene: TRBD1
abundance: few
CDR3nt: TGTGCCAGCAGCCAAGAGGAATCCCGACAGGGCACCTACGAGCAGTACTTC
CDR3aa: CASSQEESRQGTYEQYF

j_gene: TRBJ2-5
v_gene: TRBV5-1
d_gene: TRBD2
abundance: .
CDR3nt: TGCGCCAGCAGCTTGGTCGCTAGCGGGCAAGAGACCCAGTACTTC
CDR3aa: CASSLVASGQETQYF

j_gene: TRBJ2-7
v_gene: TRBV27
d_gene: TRBD1
abundance: few
CDR3nt: TGTGCCAGCAGTCCCCGGGACAGGGTTCATTACGAGCAGTACTTC
CDR3aa: CASSPRDRVHYEQYF

j_gene: TRBJ2-7
v_gene: TRBV10-1
d_gene: .
abundance: .
CDR3nt: TGCGCCAGCAGTGACAGGGGCTCCTACGAGCAGTACTTC
CDR3aa: CASSDRGSYEQYF

j_gene: TRBJ2-2
v_gene: TRBV19
d_gene: TRBD1
abundance: .
CDR3nt: TGTGCCAGTAGTAGGGACAGGCCCGGGACCGGGGAGCTGTTTTTT
CDR3aa: CASSRDRPGTGELFF

j_gene: TRBJ1-5
v_gene: TRBV5-6
d_gene: TRBD1
abundance: .
CDR3nt: TGTGCCAGCAGCTTCGGGACAGGGGTTAATCAGCCCCAGCATTTT
CDR3aa: CASSFGTGVNQPQHF

j_gene: TRBJ1-2
v_gene: TRBV28
d_gene: .
abundance: .
CDR3nt: TGTGCCAGCAGTTCGACAAACTATGGCTACACCTTC
CDR3aa: CASSSTNYGYTF

j_gene: TRBJ2-2
v_gene: TRBV5-1
d_gene: TRBD1
abundance: .
CDR3nt: TGCGCCAGCAGCTTGGGAGGGACAGGGAACACCGGGGAGCTGTTTTTT
CDR3aa: CASSLGGTGNTGELFF

j_gene: TRBJ1-5
v_gene: TRBV5-8
d_gene: .
abundance: .
CDR3nt: TGTGCCAGCAGCAAGGGGTCGGAGGGGTCGAGCAATCAGCCCCAGCATTTT
CDR3aa: CASSKGSEGSSNQPQHF

j_gene: TRBJ2-2
v_gene: TRBV7-2
d_gene: TRBD2
abundance: once
CDR3nt: TGTGCCAGCGTTAATAGCGGGACAACCGGGGAGCTGTTTTTT
CDR3aa: CASVNSGTTGELFF

j_gene: TRBJ1-2
v_gene: TRBV7-9
d_gene: .
abundance: .
CDR3nt: TGTGCCAGCAGCCGACAGTTACCCGATGGCTACACCTTC
CDR3aa: CASSRQLPDGYTF

j_gene: TRBJ2-1
v_gene: TRBV10-3
d_gene: TRBD2
abundance: .
CDR3nt: TGTGCCATCAGTACCGGGACTAGCGGGATAAATGAGCAGTTCTTC
CDR3aa: CAISTGTSGINEQFF

j_gene: TRBJ2-7
v_gene: TRBV14
d_gene: TRBD2
abundance: .
CDR3nt: TGTGCCAGCAGCCAGCGGGGGATTAGCCACGAGCAGTACTTC
CDR3aa: CASSQRGISHEQYF

j_gene: TRBJ2-2
v_gene: TRBV6-6
d_gene: TRBD2
abundance: .
CDR3nt: TGTGCCAGCTCGACTAGCGGTCGAATGGGGGAGCTGTTTTTT
CDR3aa: CASSTSGRMGELFF

j_gene: TRBJ1-4
v_gene: TRBV5-1
d_gene: TRBD1
abundance: .
CDR3nt: TGCGCCAGCAGCTTACGGGACAGTAATGAAAAACTGTTTTTT
CDR3aa: CASSLRDSNEKLFF

j_gene: TRBJ2-7
v_gene: TRBV6-1
d_gene: TRBD2
abundance: .
CDR3nt: TGTGCCAGCAGTGAACTAGCGGGAGGCCGGGAGCAGTACTTC
CDR3aa: CASSELAGGREQYF

j_gene: TRBJ1-2
v_gene: TRBV28
d_gene: .
abundance: .
CDR3nt: TGTGCCAGCACCTTATCCCAGGGCTTGCATGGCTACACCTTC
CDR3aa: CASTLSQGLHGYTF

j_gene: TRBJ2-2
v_gene: TRBV5-1
d_gene: TRBD1
abundance: .
CDR3nt: TGCGCCAGCAGCTTGCGCCTACAGGGGGTAGGCACCGGGGAGCTGTTTTTT
CDR3aa: CASSLRLQGVGTGELFF

j_gene: TRBJ2-3
v_gene: TRBV13
d_gene: .
abundance: .
CDR3nt: TGTGCCAGCAGCTTAGTGGGGCGGACCTTCACAGATACGCAGTATTTT
CDR3aa: CASSLVGRTFTDTQYF

j_gene: TRBJ2-7
v_gene: TRBV7-8
d_gene: .
abundance: .
CDR3nt: TGTGCCAGCAGCTTAGCAGGGCCGGGGACCTACGAGCAGTACTTC
CDR3aa: CASSLAGPGTYEQYF

j_gene: TRBJ2-1
v_gene: TRBV7-9
d_gene: .
abundance: .
CDR3nt: TGTGCCAGCAGCCGGGATCTCACCTTTATCTACAATGAGCAGTTCTTC
CDR3aa: CASSRDLTFIYNEQFF

j_gene: TRBJ1-2
v_gene: TRBV4-3
d_gene: TRBD1
abundance: .
CDR3nt: TGCGCCAGCAGCCAAGATCGGACAGGGTATGGCTACACCTTC
CDR3aa: CASSQDRTGYGYTF

j_gene: TRBJ2-5
v_gene: TRBV18
d_gene: .
abundance: .
CDR3nt: TGTGCCAGCTCACCGTCCGACAGGTCACAGTACTTC
CDR3aa: CASSPSDRSQYF

j_gene: TRBJ1-5
v_gene: TRBV28
d_gene: TRBD1
abundance: .
CDR3nt: TGTGCCAGCACTAGCATCCGACAGGGTTACAATCAGCCCCAGCATTTT
CDR3aa: CASTSIRQGYNQPQHF

j_gene: TRBJ1-2
v_gene: TRBV5-4
d_gene: .
abundance: .
CDR3nt: TGTGCCAGCAGCCACAAACAAGATTTCTATGGCTACACCTTC
CDR3aa: CASSHKQDFYGYTF

j_gene: TRBJ2-1
v_gene: TRBV7-6
d_gene: .
abundance: .
CDR3nt: TGTGCCAGCAGCGAAAACCCCAGGGCTAGCTCCTACAATGAGCAGTTCTTC
CDR3aa: CASSENPRASSYNEQFF

j_gene: TRBJ2-3
v_gene: TRBV6-6
d_gene: TRBD1
abundance: .
CDR3nt: TGTGCCAGCACCCGGACAGGGGGAGGCACAGATACGCAGTATTTT
CDR3aa: CASTRTGGGTDTQYF

j_gene: TRBJ1-4
v_gene: TRBV7-9
d_gene: .
abundance: .
CDR3nt: TGTGCCAGCAGCAAACAGAGCCCAACTAATGAAAAACTGTTTTTT
CDR3aa: CASSKQSPTNEKLFF

j_gene: TRBJ2-1
v_gene: TRBV5-4
d_gene: TRBD2
abundance: .
CDR3nt: TGTGCCAGCAGCGTGGGACTAGCGGGAGTTATGGATGAGCAGTTCTTC
CDR3aa: CASSVGLAGVMDEQFF

j_gene: TRBJ1-2
v_gene: TRBV28
d_gene: TRBD1
abundance: .
CDR3nt: TGTGCCAGCAGTTCTGCCGGGACAGGACTGTCCAACTATGGCTACACCTTC
CDR3aa: CASSSAGTGLSNYGYTF

j_gene: TRBJ1-2
v_gene: TRBV6-4
d_gene: .
abundance: .
CDR3nt: TGTGCCAGCAGTGACTCCCCAGTGGGAGCTAACTATGGCTACACCTTC
CDR3aa: CASSDSPVGANYGYTF

j_gene: TRBJ1-2
v_gene: TRBV25-1
d_gene: .
abundance: .
CDR3nt: TGTGCCAGCAGTGAGACGGGGAACGGCTACACCTTC
CDR3aa: CASSETGNGYTF

j_gene: TRBJ1-1
v_gene: TRBV18
d_gene: .
abundance: .
CDR3nt: TGTGCCAGCTCACGTTCCGAGGGATCCATGAACACTGAAGCTTTCTTT
CDR3aa: CASSRSEGSMNTEAFF

j_gene: TRBJ1-2
v_gene: TRBV7-8
d_gene: .
abundance: .
CDR3nt: TGTGCCAGCAGCTTAAAGTGGGGGCATTATGGCTACACCTTC
CDR3aa: CASSLKWGHYGYTF

j_gene: TRBJ1-6
v_gene: TRBV6-5
d_gene: .
abundance: .
CDR3nt: TGTGCCAGCAGTTACGAGGGTTCGGATTCACCCCTCCACTTT
CDR3aa: CASSYEGSDSPLHF

j_gene: TRBJ2-2
v_gene: TRBV7-6
d_gene: TRBD2
abundance: .
CDR3nt: TGTGCCAGCAGCCCGCCAAGCGGGGCGAACACCGGGGAGCTGTTTTTT
CDR3aa: CASSPPSGANTGELFF